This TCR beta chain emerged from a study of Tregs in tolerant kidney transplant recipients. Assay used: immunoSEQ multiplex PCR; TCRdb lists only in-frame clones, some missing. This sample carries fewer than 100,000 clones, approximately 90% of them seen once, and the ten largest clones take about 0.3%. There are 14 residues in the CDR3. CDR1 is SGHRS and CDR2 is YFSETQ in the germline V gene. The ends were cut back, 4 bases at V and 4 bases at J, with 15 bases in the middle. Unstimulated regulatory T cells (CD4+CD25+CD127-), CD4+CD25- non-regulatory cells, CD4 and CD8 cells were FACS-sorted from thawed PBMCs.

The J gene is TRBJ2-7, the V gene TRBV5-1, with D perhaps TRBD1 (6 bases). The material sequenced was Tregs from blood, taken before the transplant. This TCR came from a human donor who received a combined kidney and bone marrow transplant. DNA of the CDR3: TGCGCCAGCAGCACCGAAGGGACACGATACGAGCAGTACTTC. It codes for CASSTEGTRYEQYF.